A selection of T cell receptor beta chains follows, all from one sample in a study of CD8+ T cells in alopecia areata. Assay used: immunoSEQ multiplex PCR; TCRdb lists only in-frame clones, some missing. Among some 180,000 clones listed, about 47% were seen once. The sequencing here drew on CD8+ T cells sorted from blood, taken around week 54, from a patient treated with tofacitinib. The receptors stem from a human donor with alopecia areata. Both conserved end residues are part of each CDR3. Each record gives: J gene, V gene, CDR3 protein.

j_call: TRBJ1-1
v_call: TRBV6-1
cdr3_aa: CADLPGTEAFF

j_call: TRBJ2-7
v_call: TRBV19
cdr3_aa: CASSIDLETGKHEQYF

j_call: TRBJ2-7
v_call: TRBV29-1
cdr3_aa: CSVAGTGPYEQYF

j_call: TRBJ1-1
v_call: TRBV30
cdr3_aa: CAWTPGTGHRVNTEAFF

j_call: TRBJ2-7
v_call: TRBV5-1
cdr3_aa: CASTGTGLYEQYF

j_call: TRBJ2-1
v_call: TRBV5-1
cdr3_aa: CASSTGPYNEQFF

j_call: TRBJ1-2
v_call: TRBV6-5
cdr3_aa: CASSYSEGAGGYTF

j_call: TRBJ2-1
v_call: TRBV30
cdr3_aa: CAWSVPRGGRNEQFF

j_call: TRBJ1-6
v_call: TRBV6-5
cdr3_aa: CASSYWGTEDNSPLHF

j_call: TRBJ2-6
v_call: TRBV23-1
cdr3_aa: CASWTNPNSWANVLTF

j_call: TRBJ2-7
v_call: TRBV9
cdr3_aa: CASSPGGTGPTPSYEQYF

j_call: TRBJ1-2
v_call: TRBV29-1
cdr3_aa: CSVDPREGYGYTF

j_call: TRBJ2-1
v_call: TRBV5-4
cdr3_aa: CASSDTKSGGALNEQFF

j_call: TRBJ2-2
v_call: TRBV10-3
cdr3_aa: CAISVSDRANTGELFF

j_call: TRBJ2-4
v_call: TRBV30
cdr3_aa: CAWSATQGAKNIQYF

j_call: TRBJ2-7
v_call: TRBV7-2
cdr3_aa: CASSLNSGYEQYF

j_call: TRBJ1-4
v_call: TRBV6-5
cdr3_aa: CASGGTGFREKLFF

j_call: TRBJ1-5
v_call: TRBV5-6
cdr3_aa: CASTRGNSNQPQHF

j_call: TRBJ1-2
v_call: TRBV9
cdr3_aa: CASSAADRPDYGYTF

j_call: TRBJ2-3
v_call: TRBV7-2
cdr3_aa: CASTRGTPDTQYF

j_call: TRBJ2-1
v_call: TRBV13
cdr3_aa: CATGRLSSYNEQFF

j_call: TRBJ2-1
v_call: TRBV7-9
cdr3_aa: CASRTINAEQFF

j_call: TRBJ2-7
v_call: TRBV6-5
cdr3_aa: CASSYGGSYEQYF

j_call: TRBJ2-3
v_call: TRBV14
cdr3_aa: CASSRSQHSWVTDTQYF

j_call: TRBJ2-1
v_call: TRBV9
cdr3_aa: CASSGQGVNEQFF

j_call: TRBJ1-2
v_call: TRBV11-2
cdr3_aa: CASSLDLTEINYGYTF

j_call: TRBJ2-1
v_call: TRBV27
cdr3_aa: CASSTTGYNEQFF

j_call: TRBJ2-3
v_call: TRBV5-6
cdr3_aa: CASSFYGLAGFTDTQYF

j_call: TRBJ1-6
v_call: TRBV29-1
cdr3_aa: CSVGDRRNSPLHF

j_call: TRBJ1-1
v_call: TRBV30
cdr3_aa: CAWSLEGTEAFF

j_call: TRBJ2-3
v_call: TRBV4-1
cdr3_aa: CASSPSPGSTDTQYF

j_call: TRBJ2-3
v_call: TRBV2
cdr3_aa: CASSDYLPPQYF

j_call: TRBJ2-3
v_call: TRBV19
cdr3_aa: CASSIAADTQYF

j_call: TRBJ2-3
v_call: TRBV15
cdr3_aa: CATSRHRDFTDTQYF

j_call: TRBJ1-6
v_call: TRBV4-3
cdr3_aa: CASSQVFGGNSPLHF

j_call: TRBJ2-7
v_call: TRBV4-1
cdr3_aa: CASSQGASFYEQYF

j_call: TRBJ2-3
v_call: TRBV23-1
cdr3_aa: CASSQRSSRDTQYF

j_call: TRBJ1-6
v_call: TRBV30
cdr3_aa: CAWSGQGHSPLHF

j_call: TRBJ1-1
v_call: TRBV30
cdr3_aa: CAWSSRGLGEAFF

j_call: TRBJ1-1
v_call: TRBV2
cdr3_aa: CASGGQQGTEAFF

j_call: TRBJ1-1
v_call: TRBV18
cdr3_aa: CASSRATGNTEAFF

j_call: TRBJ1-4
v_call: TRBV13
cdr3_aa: CASSPIHPGQGVEKLFF

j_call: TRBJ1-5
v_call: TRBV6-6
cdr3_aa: CASSYGTGYSNQPQHF

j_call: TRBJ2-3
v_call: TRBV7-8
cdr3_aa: CASSLSRRGAGDTQYF

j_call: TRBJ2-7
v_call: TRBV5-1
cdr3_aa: CASRRGTDAYEQYF

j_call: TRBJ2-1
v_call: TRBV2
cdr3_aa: CASSASGGYNEQFF

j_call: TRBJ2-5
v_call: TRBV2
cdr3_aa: CASSSFSGGEETQYF

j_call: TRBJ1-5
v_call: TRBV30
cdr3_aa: CAWSTSSQPQHF

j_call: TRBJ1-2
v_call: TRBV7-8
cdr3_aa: CASSLDGAAPLYGYTF

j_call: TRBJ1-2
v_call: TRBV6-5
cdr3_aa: CASTLGGSLSYGYTF

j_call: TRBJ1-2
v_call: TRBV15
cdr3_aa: CATSTPGFAFYGYTF

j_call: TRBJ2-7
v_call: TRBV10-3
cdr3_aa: CAHRGQGFYEQYF

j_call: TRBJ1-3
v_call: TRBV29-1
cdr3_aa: CSVGEGSGNTIYF

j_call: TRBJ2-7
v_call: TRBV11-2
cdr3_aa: CASSFGLGIEQYF

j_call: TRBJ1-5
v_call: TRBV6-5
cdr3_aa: CASSSGTGNQPQHF

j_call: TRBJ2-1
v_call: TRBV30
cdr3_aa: CAWTDQGAYNEQFF

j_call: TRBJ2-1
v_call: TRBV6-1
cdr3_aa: CASSEDREGDNEQFF

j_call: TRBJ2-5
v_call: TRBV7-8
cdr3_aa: CASSLVEEQETQYF

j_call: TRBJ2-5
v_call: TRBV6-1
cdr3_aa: CASSEGQGVQETQYF